This T cell receptor (beta chain) came from a study of T cell repertoires in cytomegalovirus infection. Findings of the study overall: Identification of carriers of CMV plus the relevant HLA was achieved through cumulative public TCR beta family frequency. What dominated the ex vivo response were HLA-C-restricted CMV-specific TCR beta clonotypes.

One entry per CDR3 protein results from TCRdb running MiXCR on the reads. This table has some 500,000 distinct CDR3 sequences, roughly a third appearing once. Points on this clonotype: What it recognizes is unknown.

The CDR3 has 15 residues. The V end was cut by 1 base, the J end by 3 bases, with 10 bases between. From germline, CDR1 is MGHDK and CDR2 SYGVNS. This specimen was cultured PBMCs, taken from culture after CMV antigen stimulation. This receptor was identified in a human donor in good health (CMV status not recorded). Some clones in this sample may be carry-over from other donors' samples. This chain uses TRBV25-1 with TRBJ2-1; perhaps TRBD1 as D (5 bases). CDR3 residues: CASSEWGSNYNEQFF. The CDR3 DNA sequence: TGTGCCAGCAGTGAATGGGGCAGCAACTACAATGAGCAGTTCTTC.